This passage covers 26 T cell receptor beta chains from one sample sequenced in a study of CD8+ T cells in alopecia areata. Extraction and reverse transcription of RNA yielded cDNA as the sequencing template. Repertoires were generated with immunoSEQ multiplex PCR, while TCRdb's copy carries only in-frame clones and drops some. The sample lists 140,000 to 150,000 clones; less than 75% were seen once. The sample consisted of CD8+ T cells sorted from blood. These receptor sequences come from a human donor in good health.

This chain links TRBV4-1 with TRBJ2-1; D possibly corresponds to TRBD2 (6 bases). The CDR3 covers 14 residues. Germline assignment: CDR1 MGHRA and CDR2 YSYEKL. The ends were cut back, 7 bases at V and 7 bases at J, with 17 bases in the middle. CDR3 loop: CASKRSSEGNEQFF. For the CDR3, the DNA is TGCGCCAGCAAAAGGTCTAGCGAGGGGAATGAGCAGTTCTTC.

The sample holds a few counts of this clone. V gene TRBV7-9 combines with J gene TRBJ2-3; possibly TRBD1 for D (5 bases). Trimming pared 4 bases from V and 6 bases from J, leaving 14 bases between. CDR1 and CDR2 from the germline V gene are SEHNR and FQNEAQ (reference sequence). The CDR3 loop spans 14 amino acids. The chain's CDR3 is CASSSPNAGDTQYF. In nucleotides, the CDR3 is TGTGCCAGCAGCTCGCCTAACGCAGGGGATACGCAGTATTTT.

The chain couples TRBV9 to TRBJ1-1, with D unclear. V dropped 3 bases and J dropped 4 bases, with 13 bases sitting between them. The CDR3 totals 14 residues. From germline, CDR1 is SGDLS and CDR2 YYNGEE. The CDR3 sequence: CASSAPSSGTEAFF. The CDR3 DNA reads TGTGCCAGCAGCGCTCCCTCCTCGGGCACTGAAGCTTTCTTT.

This chain connects TRBV12-5 to TRBJ2-5; 7 nucleotides line up with TRBD1. This CDR3 spans 13 amino acids. From germline, CDR1 is LGHNT and CDR2 FRNRAP. V was clipped by 7 bases and J by 2 bases; unmatched bases: 4. The CDR3 here is CASAGTAQETQYF. Here the CDR3 DNA reads TGTGCTAGTGCCGGGACAGCTCAAGAGACCCAGTACTTC.

A word on this clone: At one end, the junction sequence differs from germline, possibly due to a read error. The chain combines TRBV11-2 with TRBJ2-5; the D gene is possibly TRBD2 (5 bases). CDR1 and CDR2 from the germline V gene are SGHAT and FQNNGV. The CDR3 is 14 residues long. CDR3 loop: CASTLGGGQETQYF. CDR3 coding DNA: TGTGCCAGCACCTTAGGAGGTGGTCAAGAGACCCAGTACTTC.

V is TRBV29-1 and J is TRBJ2-1; 9 bases are a match to TRBD1. V shed 6 bases, J shed 4 bases, and the junction held 10 bases outside the gene matches. Germline CDR1 is SQVTM and CDR2 is ANQGSEA. There are 15 residues in the CDR3. The CDR3, as DNA: TGCAGCGTGAATCCGAGGACAGGGGTTTACAATGAGCAGTTCTTC. Its translation: CSVNPRTGVYNEQFF.

The J gene is TRBJ2-7, the V gene TRBV20-1, with D hard to call. Germline V lookup: CDR1 DFQATT, CDR2 SNEGSKA (reference sequence). V was shortened by 6 bases and J by 6 bases, with 12 bases between the two germline ends. The CDR3 consists of 11 residues. CDR3 bases: TGCAGTGCCCCTGACTCGGGCGAGCAGTACTTC. Translating it yields CSAPDSGEQYF.

This clone was counted between two and nine times. The V call is TRBV28, the J call TRBJ2-7; D is uncertain. The CDR3 has 13 amino acids. Germline values: CDR1 MDHEN, CDR2 SYDVKM. Trimming stripped 3 bases from V and 2 bases from J, with 8 bases between. In DNA, the CDR3 is TGTGCCAGCAGTTTCCCCGTCCCCTACGAGCAGTACTTC. Protein: CASSFPVPYEQYF.

The genes are TRBV7-9 and TRBJ2-7, with 15 bases lining up with TRBD2. The germline V gene has CDR1 SEHNR and CDR2 FQNEAQ (reference sequence). The CDR3 spans 16 residues. V lost 4 bases and J lost 5; bases outside the gene matches: 6. The CDR3 region has the DNA TGTGCCAGCAGCTGGGGGACTAGCGGGAGGTATGACGAGCAGTACTTC. This encodes CASSWGTSGRYDEQYF. The full variable domain, in which reference TRBV7-9 and TRBJ2-7 provide the parts outside the CDR3, is DTGVSQNPRHKITKRGQNVTFRCDPISEHNRLYWYRQTLGQGPEFLTYFQNEAQLEKSRLLSDRFSAERPKGSFSTLEIQRTEQGDSAMYLCASSWGTSGRYDEQYFGPGTRLTVT.

The gene calls are TRBV7-9 and TRBJ2-3; the D is unclear. The CDR3 loop spans 13 amino acids. Germline values: CDR1 SEHNR, CDR2 FQNEAQ (reference sequence). The V and J ends lost 5 bases and 1 base respectively, with 7 bases between them. The CDR3 reads CASSHGGTDTQYF. The CDR3 nucleotides read TGTGCCAGCAGCCACGGCGGCACAGATACGCAGTATTTT.

The V and J genes are TRBV5-1 and TRBJ2-5, with no clear D. V gave up 5 bases and J gave up 2 bases, with 10 bases separating them. Germline CDR1 is SGHRS and CDR2 is YFSETQ. The CDR3 extends over 13 amino acids. The CDR3 is CASRLTAQETQYF. As DNA, the CDR3 is TGCGCCAGCAGGTTAACAGCTCAAGAGACCCAGTACTTC.

The J gene is TRBJ2-1, the V gene TRBV2; possibly TRBD2 for D (5 bases). The CDR3 runs 11 residues. Germline values: CDR1 SNHLY, CDR2 FYNNEI. With 6 bases removed from V and 9 bases from J, the gap between germline ends came to 9 bases. CDR3 sequence reads: CASRTSGEQFF. In DNA form, the CDR3 reads TGTGCCAGCAGAACGAGCGGTGAGCAGTTCTTC.

The chain is built from TRBV13 and TRBJ2-1; D is undetermined. Deletions cut 3 bases from V and 8 bases from J, with 8 bases between. Germline CDR1 is PRHDT and CDR2 is FYEKMQ (reference sequence). The CDR3 sequence is 12 residues long. The CDR3 loop is CASSLGSDEQFF. The CDR3 DNA is TGTGCCAGCAGCTTGGGCAGCGATGAGCAGTTCTTC.

In this sample, this clone turned up once. V usage is TRBV5-1 and J usage is TRBJ2-7, with D unclear. Germline-derived CDR1 and CDR2 are SGHRS and YFSETQ. The CDR3 runs to 15 residues. V was clipped by 3 bases and J by 4 bases, with 17 bases between them. CDR3 residues: CASSSTAVDRYEQYF. CDR3 DNA sequence: TGCGCCAGCAGCTCTACCGCGGTCGATCGTTACGAGCAGTACTTC.

V gene TRBV28 combines with J gene TRBJ2-1; D is undetermined. The V gene's germline CDR1 is MDHEN and CDR2 SYDVKM. This CDR3 has 16 amino acids. With 2 bases removed from V and 1 base from J, the gap between germline ends came to 12 bases. CDR3 coding DNA: TGTGCCAGCAGTTTACGGACCTCCTTATCCTACAATGAGCAGTTCTTC. Encoded protein: CASSLRTSLSYNEQFF.

The chain uses TRBV9 and TRBJ2-5; D not certain. Germline V gives CDR1 SGDLS, CDR2 YYNGEE. V dropped 4 bases and J dropped 3 bases, with 13 bases sitting between them. The CDR3 spans 14 residues. CDR3 coding DNA: TGTGCCAGCAGCAGACGCATCATGGAAGAGACCCAGTACTTC. Amino acid sequence: CASSRRIMEETQYF.

J is TRBJ2-7 and V is TRBV6-5; unclear D gene. V lost 2 bases and J lost 0, with 11 bases in between. CDR1 is MNHEY and CDR2 is SVGAGI in the germline V gene. CDR3 length: 15 amino acids. The CDR3 DNA reads as TGTGCCAGCAGTTACGATTCGGGTTTCTCCTACGAGCAGTACTTC. It specifies CASSYDSGFSYEQYF.

The chain is built from TRBV7-3 and TRBJ2-1; 13 nucleotides agree with TRBD2. Per the germline V gene, CDR1 is SGHTA and CDR2 is FQGTGA. Unmatched junction bases numbered 5, after V lost 1 base and J lost 8 bases. The CDR3 length is 16 residues. CDR3 sequence reads: CASSLRTSGRIHEQFF. Written as DNA, the CDR3 is TGTGCCAGCAGCTTAAGGACTAGCGGGAGAATACATGAGCAGTTCTTC.

The rearrangement uses TRBV25-1 and TRBJ2-5; D gene uncertain. CDR1 is MGHDK, CDR2 SYGVNS, per germline. Trimming stripped 3 bases from V and 5 bases from J, with 4 bases between. There are 11 residues in the CDR3. The chain's CDR3 is CASSDLETQYF. The CDR3 region has the DNA TGTGCCAGCAGTGATTTGGAGACCCAGTACTTC.

The gene calls are TRBV9 and TRBJ2-5; D perhaps matches TRBD2 (6 bases). This CDR3 region has 14 residues. V lost 0 bases and J 5 bases, leaving 11 bases between the germline ends. CDR1 is SGDLS and CDR2 is YYNGEE in the germline V gene. The CDR3 reads CASSVGETRETQYF. Written as DNA, the CDR3 is TGTGCCAGCAGCGTAGGGGAGACTAGGGAGACCCAGTACTTC.

The chain employs TRBV29-1 and TRBJ1-1; D remains ambiguous. There are 14 residues in the CDR3. Between the trimmed V and J ends, which lost 8 bases and 2 bases, there was a span of 18 bases. Germline-derived CDR1 and CDR2 are SQVTM and ANQGSEA. The CDR3 bases are TGCAGCACGGAGCGGGGTAGGGCTAACACTGAAGCTTTCTTT. Its protein is CSTERGRANTEAFF.

This clone was counted only a few times. The chain couples TRBV29-1 to TRBJ2-2; weak D call: TRBD2 (6 bases). V lost 3 bases and J 6 bases, leaving 20 bases between the germline ends. Germline V gene sequence: CDR1 SQVTM, CDR2 ANQGSEA. This CDR3 has 16 amino acids. The CDR3 nucleotides read TGCAGCGTTGATGGGCTCGCAGGGCGGGAATCCGGGGAGCTGTTTTTT. Protein product: CSVDGLAGRESGELFF.

The chain carries TRBV29-1 and TRBJ2-6, with TRBD1 identical over 7 bases. Germline V lookup: CDR1 SQVTM, CDR2 ANQGSEA. V shed 2 bases and J 2 bases; nucleotides not matched to a gene: 6. CDR3 length: 16 residues. CDR3 sequence (DNA): TGCAGCGTTGAACTTAGGGGGACAGCTGGGGCCAACGTCCTGACTTTC. Protein: CSVELRGTAGANVLTF.

The chain is built from TRBV5-1 and TRBJ2-7; a possible D gene is TRBD2 (6 bases). CDR1 is SGHRS and CDR2 is YFSETQ in the germline V gene. This CDR3 contains 14 residues. Between the trimmed V and J ends, which lost 2 bases and 1 base, there was a span of 10 bases. CDR3 coding DNA: TGCGCCAGCAGCTTTGGGACTGAGTCCTACGAGCAGTACTTC. Encoded protein: CASSFGTESYEQYF.

The CDR3 sequence is CAWIGSKLLGTEAFF. The CDR3, as DNA: TGTGCCTGGATTGGGAGTAAGCTGTTGGGCACTGAAGCTTTCTTT. V and J are TRBV30 and TRBJ1-1; D is unclear. CDR3 length: 15 amino acids. The germline V gene has CDR1 GTSNPN and CDR2 SVGIG (reference sequence). Trimming took 4 bases from V and 4 from J, leaving 19 bases between them.

V usage is TRBV7-8 and J usage is TRBJ2-2; the D is unclear. Germline assignment: CDR1 SGHVS and CDR2 FQNEAQ. The CDR3 has 13 residues. V was cut by 2 bases and J by 4 bases, with 5 bases left in between. The CDR3 DNA reads as TGTGCCAGCAGCTTATTTAGCACCGGGGAGCTGTTTTTT. The encoded protein is CASSLFSTGELFF.